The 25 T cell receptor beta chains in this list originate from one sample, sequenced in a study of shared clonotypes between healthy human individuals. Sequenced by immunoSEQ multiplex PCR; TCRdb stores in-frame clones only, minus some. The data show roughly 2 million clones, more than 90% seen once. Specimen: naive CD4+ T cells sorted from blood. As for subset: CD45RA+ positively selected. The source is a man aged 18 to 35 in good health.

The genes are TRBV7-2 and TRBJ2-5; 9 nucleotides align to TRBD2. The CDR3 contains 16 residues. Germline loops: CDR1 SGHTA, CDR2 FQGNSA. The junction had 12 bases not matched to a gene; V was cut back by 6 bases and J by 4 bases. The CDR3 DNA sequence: TGTGCCAGCAGTTTGGTGTGGCGGGAGGGCCGAGAGACCCAGTACTTC. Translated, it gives CASSLVWREGRETQYF. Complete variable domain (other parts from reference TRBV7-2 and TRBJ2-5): GAGVSQSPSNKVTEKGKDVELRCDPISGHTALYWYRQSLGQGLEFLIYFQGNSAPDKSGLPSDRFSAERTGGSVSTLTIQRTQQEDSAVYLCASSLVWREGRETQYFGPGTRLLVL.

The CDR3 DNA follows: TGTGCCGGGGACCCGACAGGGTATGGCGAAAAACTGTTTTTT. Protein product: CAGDPTGYGEKLFF. J is TRBJ1-4 and V is TRBV30, with TRBD1 matching over 7 bases. V dropped 8 bases and J dropped 8; count of bases not matched to a gene: 14. CDR3 size: 14 residues. Germline V gene data show CDR1 as GTSNPN and CDR2 as SVGIG (reference sequence).

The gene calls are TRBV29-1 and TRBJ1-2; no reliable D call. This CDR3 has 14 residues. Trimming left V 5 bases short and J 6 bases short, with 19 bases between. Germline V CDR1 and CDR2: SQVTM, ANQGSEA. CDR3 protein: CSVRSGPDFNGYTF. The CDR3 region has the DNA TGCAGCGTTCGCTCCGGTCCAGATTTTAATGGCTACACCTTC.

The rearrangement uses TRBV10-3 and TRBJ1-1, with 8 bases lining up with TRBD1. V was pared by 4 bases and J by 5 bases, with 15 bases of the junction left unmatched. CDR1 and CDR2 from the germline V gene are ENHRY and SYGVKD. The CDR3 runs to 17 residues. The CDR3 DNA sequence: TGTGCCATCAGTGCCCAAGGCCCCAGGGGGCTAAGGACTGAAGCTTTCTTT. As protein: CAISAQGPRGLRTEAFF.

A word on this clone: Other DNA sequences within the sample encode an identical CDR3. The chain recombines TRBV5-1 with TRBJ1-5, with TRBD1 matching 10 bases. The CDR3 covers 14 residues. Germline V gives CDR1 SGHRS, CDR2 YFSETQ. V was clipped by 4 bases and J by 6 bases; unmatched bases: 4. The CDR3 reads CASSPGQGGQPQHF. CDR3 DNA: TGCGCCAGCAGCCCTGGACAGGGGGGTCAGCCCCAGCATTTT.

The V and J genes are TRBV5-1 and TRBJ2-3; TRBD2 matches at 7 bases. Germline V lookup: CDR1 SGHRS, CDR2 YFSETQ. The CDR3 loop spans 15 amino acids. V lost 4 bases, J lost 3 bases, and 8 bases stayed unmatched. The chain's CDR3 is CASSPVSGTTDTQYF. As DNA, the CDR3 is TGCGCCAGCAGCCCTGTAAGCGGGACGACAGATACGCAGTATTTT.

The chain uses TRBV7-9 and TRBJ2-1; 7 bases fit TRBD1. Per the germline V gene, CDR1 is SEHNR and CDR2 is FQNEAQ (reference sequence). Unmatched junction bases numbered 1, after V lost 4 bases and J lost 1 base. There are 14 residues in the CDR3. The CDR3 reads CASSWDRSYNEQFF. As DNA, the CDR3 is TGTGCCAGCAGCTGGGACAGATCCTACAATGAGCAGTTCTTC.

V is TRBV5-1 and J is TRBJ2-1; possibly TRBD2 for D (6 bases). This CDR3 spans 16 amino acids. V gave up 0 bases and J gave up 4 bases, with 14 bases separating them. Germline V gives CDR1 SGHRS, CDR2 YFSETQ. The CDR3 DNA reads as TGCGCCAGCAGCTTGGGGGGTAGCGGAGCTTACAATGAGCAGTTCTTC. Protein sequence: CASSLGGSGAYNEQFF.

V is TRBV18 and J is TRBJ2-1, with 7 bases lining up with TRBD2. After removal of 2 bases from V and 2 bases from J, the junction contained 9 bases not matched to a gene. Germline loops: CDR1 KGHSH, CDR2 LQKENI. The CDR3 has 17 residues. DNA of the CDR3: TGTGCCAGCTCACCAGAGCGAGCGGGAATAGCCTACAATGAGCAGTTCTTC. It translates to CASSPERAGIAYNEQFF.

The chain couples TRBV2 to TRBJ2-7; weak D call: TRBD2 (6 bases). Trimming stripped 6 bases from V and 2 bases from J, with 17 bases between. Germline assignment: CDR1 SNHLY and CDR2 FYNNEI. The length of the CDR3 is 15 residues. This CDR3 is CASRVTSSAPYEQYF. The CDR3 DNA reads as TGTGCCAGCAGGGTGACTAGTTCGGCCCCCTACGAGCAGTACTTC.

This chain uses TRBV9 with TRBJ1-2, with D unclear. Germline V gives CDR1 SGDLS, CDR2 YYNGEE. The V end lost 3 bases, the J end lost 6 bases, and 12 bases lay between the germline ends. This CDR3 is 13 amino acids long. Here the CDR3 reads CASSGSPPHGYTF. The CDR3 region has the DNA TGTGCCAGCAGCGGAAGTCCGCCGCATGGCTACACCTTC.

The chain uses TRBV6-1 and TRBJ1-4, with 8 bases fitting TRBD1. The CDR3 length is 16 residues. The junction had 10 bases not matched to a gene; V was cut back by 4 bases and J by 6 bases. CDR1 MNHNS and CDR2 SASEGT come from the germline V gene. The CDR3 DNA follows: TGTGCCAGCAGTGGACGACAGGGGCTTAGTTATGAAAAACTGTTTTTT. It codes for CASSGRQGLSYEKLFF.

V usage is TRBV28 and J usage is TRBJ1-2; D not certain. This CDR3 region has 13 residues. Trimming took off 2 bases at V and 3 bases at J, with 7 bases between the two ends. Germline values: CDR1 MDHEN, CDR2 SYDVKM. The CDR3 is CASSLNSDYGYTF. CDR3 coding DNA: TGTGCCAGCAGTTTAAACAGTGACTATGGCTACACCTTC.

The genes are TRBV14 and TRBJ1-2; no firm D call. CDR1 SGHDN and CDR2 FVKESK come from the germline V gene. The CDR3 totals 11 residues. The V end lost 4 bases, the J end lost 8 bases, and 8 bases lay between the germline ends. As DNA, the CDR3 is TGTGCCAGCAGCCGCAGTGGCGGCTACACCTTC. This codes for CASSRSGGYTF.

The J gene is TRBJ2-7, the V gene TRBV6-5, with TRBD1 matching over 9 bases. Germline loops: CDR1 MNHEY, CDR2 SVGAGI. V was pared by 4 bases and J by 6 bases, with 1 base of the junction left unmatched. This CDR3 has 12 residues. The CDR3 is CASSWGQGEQYF. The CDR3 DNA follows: TGTGCCAGCAGTTGGGGACAGGGCGAGCAGTACTTC.

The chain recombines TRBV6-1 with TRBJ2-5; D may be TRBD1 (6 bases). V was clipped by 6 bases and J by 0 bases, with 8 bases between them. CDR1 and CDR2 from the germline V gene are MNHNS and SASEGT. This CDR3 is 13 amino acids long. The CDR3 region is CASRTGYQETQYF. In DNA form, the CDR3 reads TGTGCCAGCAGAACAGGGTACCAAGAGACCCAGTACTTC.

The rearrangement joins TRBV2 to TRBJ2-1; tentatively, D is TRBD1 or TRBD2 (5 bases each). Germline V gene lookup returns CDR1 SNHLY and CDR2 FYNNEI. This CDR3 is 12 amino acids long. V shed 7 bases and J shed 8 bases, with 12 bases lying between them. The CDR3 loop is CASNQGADEQFF. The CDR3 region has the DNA TGTGCCAGCAATCAGGGAGCGGATGAGCAGTTCTTC.

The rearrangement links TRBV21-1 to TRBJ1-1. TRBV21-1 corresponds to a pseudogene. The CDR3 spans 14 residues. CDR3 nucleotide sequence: TGTGCCAGCAGCCGAGAGGGGGGTGACACTGAAGCTTTCTTT. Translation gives CASSREGGDTEAFF.

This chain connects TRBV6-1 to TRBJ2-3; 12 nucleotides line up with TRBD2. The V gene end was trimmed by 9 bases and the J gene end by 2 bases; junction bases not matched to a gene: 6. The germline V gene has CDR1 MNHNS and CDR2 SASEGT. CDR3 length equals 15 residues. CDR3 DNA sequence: TGTGCCAGTGGAGGACTAGCGGGGTACACAGATACGCAGTATTTT. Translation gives CASGGLAGYTDTQYF.

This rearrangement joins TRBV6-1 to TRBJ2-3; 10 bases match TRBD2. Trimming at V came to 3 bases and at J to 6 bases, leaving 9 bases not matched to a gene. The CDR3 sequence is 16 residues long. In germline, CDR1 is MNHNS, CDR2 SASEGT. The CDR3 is CASSEGSGGPGDTQYF. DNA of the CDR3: TGTGCCAGCAGTGAGGGTAGCGGGGGGCCGGGGGATACGCAGTATTTT.

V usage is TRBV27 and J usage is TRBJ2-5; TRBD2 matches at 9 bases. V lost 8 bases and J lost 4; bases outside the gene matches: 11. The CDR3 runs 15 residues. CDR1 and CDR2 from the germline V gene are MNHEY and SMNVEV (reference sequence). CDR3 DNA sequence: TGTGCCAGCTGGAAAGCGGGAGGCGCGGGAGAGACCCAGTACTTC. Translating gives CASWKAGGAGETQYF.

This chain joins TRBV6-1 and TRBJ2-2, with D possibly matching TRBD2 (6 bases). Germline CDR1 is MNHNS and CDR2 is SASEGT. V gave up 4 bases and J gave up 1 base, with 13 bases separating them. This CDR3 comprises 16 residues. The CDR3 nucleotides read TGTGCCAGCAGTGGAAACAGCGGGCGGAACACCGGGGAGCTGTTTTTT. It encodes CASSGNSGRNTGELFF.

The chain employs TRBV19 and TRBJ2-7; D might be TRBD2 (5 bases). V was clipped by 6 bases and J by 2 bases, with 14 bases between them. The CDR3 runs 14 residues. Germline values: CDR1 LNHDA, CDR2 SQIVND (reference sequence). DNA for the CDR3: TGTGCCAGTAGCACCCAGTTGGGAGCCTACGAGCAGTACTTC. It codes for CASSTQLGAYEQYF.

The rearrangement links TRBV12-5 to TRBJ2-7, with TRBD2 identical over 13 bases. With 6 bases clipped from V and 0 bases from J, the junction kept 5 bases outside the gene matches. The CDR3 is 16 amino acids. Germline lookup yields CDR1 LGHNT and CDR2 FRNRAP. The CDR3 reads CASGGRTSGSSYEQYF. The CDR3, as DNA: TGTGCTAGTGGGGGAAGGACTAGCGGGAGCTCCTACGAGCAGTACTTC.

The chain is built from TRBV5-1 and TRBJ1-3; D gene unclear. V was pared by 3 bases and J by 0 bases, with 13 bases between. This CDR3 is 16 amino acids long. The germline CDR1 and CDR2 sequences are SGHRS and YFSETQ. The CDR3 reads CASSYDASASGNTIYF. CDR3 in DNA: TGCGCCAGCAGCTATGATGCCAGTGCCTCTGGAAACACCATATATTTT.